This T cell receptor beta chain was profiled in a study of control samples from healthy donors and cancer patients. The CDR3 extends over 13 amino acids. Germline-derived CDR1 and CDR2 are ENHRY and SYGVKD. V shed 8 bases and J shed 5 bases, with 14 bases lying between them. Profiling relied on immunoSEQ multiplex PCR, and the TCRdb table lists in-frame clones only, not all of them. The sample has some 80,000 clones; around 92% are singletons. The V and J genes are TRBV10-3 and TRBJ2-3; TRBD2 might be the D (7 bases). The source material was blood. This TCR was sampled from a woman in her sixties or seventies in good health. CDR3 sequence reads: CAIGGRGEDTQYF. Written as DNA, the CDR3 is TGTGCCATCGGTGGGAGGGGGGAAGATACGCAGTATTTT.